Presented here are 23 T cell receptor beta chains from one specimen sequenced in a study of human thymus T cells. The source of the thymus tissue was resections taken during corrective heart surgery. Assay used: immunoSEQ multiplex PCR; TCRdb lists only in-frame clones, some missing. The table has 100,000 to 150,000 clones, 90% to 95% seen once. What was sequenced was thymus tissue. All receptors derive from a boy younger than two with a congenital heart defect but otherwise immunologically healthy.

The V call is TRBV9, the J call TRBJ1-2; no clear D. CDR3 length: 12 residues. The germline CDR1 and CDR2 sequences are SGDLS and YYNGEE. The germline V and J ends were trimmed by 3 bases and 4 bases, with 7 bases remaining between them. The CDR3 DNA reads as TGTGCCAGCAGCGCCGGTCCCTATGGCTACACCTTC. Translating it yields CASSAGPYGYTF.

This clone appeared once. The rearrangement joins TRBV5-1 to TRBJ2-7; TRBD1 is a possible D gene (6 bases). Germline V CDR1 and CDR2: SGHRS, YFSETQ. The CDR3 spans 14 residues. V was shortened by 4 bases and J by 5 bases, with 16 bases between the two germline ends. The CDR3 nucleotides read TGCGCCAGCAGCGCCACAGGGTTACGTGACGAGCAGTACTTC. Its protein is CASSATGLRDEQYF.

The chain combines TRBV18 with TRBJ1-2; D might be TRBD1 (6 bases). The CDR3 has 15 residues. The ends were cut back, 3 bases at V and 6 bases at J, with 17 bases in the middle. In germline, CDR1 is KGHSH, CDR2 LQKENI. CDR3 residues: CASSPSGVRTDGYTF. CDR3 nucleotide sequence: TGTGCCAGCTCACCTTCAGGGGTACGAACGGATGGCTACACCTTC.

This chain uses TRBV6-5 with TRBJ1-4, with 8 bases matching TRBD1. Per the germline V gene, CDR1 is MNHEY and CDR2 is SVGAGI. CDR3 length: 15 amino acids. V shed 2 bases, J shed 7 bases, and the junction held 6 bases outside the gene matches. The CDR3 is CASSYRGTGPEKLFF. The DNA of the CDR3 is TGTGCCAGCAGTTACAGGGGGACAGGTCCTGAAAAACTGTTTTTT.

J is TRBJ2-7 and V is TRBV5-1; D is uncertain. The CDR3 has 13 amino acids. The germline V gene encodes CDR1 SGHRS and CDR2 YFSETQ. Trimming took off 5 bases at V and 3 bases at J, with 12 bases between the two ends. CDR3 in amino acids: CASRLGSHYEQYF. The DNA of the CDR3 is TGCGCCAGCAGGTTAGGCAGCCACTACGAGCAGTACTTC.

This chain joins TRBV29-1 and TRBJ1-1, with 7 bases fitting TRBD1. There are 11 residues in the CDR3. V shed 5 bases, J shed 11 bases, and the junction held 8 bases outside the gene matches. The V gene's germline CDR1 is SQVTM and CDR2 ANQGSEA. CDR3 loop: CSVQTGRNAFF. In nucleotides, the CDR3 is TGCAGCGTTCAGACAGGGCGCAACGCTTTCTTT.

The CDR3 DNA follows: TGTGCCAGCAGCTTATCGCTACCGGGCGGGGGGCCGCAAGAGACCCAGTACTTC. Protein product: CASSLSLPGGGPQETQYF. The chain recombines TRBV7-8 with TRBJ2-5, with 8 bases aligning to TRBD2. The CDR3 totals 18 residues. Germline CDR1 SGHVS, CDR2 FQNEAQ. V gave up 2 bases and J gave up 2 bases; unmatched junction bases: 13.

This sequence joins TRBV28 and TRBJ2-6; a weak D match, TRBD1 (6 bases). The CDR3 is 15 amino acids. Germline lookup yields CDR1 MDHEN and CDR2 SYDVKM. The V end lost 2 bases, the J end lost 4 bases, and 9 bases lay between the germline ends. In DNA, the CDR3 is TGTGCCAGCAGTTTACAGGGGAGAGGGGCCAACGTCCTGACTTTC. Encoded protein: CASSLQGRGANVLTF.

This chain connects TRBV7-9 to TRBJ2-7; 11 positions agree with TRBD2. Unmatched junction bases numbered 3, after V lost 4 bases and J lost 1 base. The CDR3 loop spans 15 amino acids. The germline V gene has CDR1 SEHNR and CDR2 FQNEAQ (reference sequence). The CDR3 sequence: CASSSSGGLSYEQYF. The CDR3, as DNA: TGTGCCAGCAGCTCTAGCGGGGGGCTGTCCTACGAGCAGTACTTC.

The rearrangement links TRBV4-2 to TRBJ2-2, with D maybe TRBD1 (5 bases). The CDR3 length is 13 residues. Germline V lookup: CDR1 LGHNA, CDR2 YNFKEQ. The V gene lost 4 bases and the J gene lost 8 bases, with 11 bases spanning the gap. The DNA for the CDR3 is TGTGCCAGCAGCCTAAAAGGGGTGGGGGAGCTGTTTTTT. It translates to CASSLKGVGELFF.

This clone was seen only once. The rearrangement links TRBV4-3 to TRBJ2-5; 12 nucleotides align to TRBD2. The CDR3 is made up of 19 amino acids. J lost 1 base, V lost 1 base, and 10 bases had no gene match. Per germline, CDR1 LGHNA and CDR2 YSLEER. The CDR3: CASSQARTSGESLQETQYF. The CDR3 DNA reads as TGCGCCAGCAGCCAAGCCAGGACTAGCGGGGAGTCGCTCCAAGAGACCCAGTACTTC.

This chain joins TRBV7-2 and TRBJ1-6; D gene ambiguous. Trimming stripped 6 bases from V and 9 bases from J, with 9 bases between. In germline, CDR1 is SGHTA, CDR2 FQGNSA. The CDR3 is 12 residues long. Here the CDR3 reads CASSWTSSPLHF. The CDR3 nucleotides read TGTGCCAGCAGTTGGACCTCTTCACCCCTCCACTTT. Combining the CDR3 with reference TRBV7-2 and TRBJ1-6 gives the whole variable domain GAGVSQSPSNKVTEKGKDVELRCDPISGHTALYWYRQSLGQGLEFLIYFQGNSAPDKSGLPSDRFSAERTGGSVSTLTIQRTQQEDSAVYLCASSWTSSPLHFGNGTRLTVT.

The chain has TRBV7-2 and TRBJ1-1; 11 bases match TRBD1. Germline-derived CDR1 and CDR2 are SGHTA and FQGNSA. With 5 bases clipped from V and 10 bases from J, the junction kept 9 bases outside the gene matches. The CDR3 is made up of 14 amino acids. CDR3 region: CASSVPGQGGAAFF. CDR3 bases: TGTGCCAGCAGCGTCCCGGGACAGGGGGGGGCAGCTTTCTTT.

The CDR3 protein is CASSGKITDTQYF. CDR3 DNA: TGTGCCAGCAGCGGTAAGATCACAGATACGCAGTATTTT. This chain links TRBV11-2 with TRBJ2-3, with D unresolved. The V gene lost 5 bases and the J gene lost 2 bases, with 8 bases spanning the gap. Germline V gene data show CDR1 as SGHAT and CDR2 as FQNNGV. This CDR3 is 13 amino acids long.

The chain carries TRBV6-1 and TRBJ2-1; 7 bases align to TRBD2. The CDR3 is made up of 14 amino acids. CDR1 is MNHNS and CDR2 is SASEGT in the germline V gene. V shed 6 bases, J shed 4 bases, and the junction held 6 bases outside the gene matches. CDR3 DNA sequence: TGTGCCAGCAGCCCAGCGGGGAGTTACAATGAGCAGTTCTTC. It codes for CASSPAGSYNEQFF.

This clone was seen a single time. The chain's CDR3 is CASSLPAGLAGGTAHEQYF. CDR3 DNA: TGTGCCAGCAGCTTACCAGCGGGACTAGCGGGGGGGACGGCCCACGAGCAGTACTTC. The V gene is TRBV7-9, the J gene TRBJ2-7, with TRBD2 identical over 16 bases. CDR1 SEHNR and CDR2 FQNEAQ come from the germline V gene (reference sequence). The junction had 12 bases not matched to a gene; V was cut back by 2 bases and J by 5 bases. This CDR3 comprises 19 residues.

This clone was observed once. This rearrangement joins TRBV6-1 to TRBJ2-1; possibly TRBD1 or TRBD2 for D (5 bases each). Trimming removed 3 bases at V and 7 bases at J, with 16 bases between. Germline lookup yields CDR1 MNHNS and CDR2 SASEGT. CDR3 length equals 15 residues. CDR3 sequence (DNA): TGTGCCAGCAGTGACGGAAGGGGCTCGGGGAATGAGCAGTTCTTC. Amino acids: CASSDGRGSGNEQFF.

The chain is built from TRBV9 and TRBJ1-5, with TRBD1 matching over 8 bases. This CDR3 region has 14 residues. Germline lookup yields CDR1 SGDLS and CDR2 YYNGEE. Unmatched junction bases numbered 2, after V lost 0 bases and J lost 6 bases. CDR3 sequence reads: CASSVAGTGQPQHF. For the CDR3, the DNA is TGTGCCAGCAGCGTAGCAGGGACAGGTCAGCCCCAGCATTTT.

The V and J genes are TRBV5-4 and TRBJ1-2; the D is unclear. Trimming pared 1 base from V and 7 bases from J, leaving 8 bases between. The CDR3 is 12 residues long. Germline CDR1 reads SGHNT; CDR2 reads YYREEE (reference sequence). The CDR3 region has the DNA TGTGCCAGCAGCTTGTCTACGGGTGGCTACACCTTC. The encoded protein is CASSLSTGGYTF.

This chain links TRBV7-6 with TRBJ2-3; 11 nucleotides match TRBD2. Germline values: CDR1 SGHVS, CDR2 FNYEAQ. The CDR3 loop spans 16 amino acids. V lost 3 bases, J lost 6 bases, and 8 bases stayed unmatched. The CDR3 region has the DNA TGTGCCAGCAGCTTCGGGACTAGCGGCTCCGGGGATACGCAGTATTTT. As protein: CASSFGTSGSGDTQYF.

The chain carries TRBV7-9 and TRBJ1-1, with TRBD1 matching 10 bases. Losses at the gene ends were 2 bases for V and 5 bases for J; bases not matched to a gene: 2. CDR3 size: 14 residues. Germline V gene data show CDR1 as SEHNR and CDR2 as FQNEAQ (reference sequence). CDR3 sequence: CASSLSGQGTEAFF. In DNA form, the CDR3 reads TGTGCCAGCAGCTTATCGGGACAGGGGACTGAAGCTTTCTTT.

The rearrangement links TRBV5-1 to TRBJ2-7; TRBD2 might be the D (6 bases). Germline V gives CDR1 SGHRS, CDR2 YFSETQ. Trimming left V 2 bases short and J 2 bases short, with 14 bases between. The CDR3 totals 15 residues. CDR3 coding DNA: TGCGCCAGCAGCTTAGTCGAAGCGGGCGCCTACGAGCAGTACTTC. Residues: CASSLVEAGAYEQYF.

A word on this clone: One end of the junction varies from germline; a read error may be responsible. Here the CDR3 DNA reads TGTGCCTGGACCCATCCTAGAAGGAATGGGCAGTTCTTC. This codes for CAWTHPRRNGQFF. The chain has TRBV30 and TRBJ2-1; D is ambiguous. This CDR3 comprises 13 residues. CDR1 and CDR2 (germline): GTSNPN, SVGIG (reference sequence).